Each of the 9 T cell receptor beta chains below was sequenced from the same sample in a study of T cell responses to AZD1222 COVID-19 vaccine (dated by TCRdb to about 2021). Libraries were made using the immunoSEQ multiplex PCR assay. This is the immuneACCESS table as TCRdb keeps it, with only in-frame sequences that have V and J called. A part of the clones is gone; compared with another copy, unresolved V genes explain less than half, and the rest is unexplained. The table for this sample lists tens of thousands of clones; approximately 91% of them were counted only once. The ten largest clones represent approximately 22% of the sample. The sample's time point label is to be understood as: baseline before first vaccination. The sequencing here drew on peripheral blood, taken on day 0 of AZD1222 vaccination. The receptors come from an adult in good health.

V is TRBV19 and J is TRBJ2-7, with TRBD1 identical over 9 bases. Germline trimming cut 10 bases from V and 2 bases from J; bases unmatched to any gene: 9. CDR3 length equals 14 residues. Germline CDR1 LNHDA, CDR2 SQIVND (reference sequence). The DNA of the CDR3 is TGTGCCACTAGACGGACAGGGGAACCCTACGAGCAGTACTTC. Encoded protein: CATRRTGEPYEQYF.

This CDR3 is CASSRDTNSPLHF. CDR3 DNA: TGTGCCAGCTCCAGGGATACGAATTCACCCCTCCACTTT. The V call is TRBV7-3, the J call TRBJ1-6; D might be TRBD1 (5 bases). Germline loops: CDR1 SGHTA, CDR2 FQGTGA. V was cut by 8 bases and J by 7 bases, with 12 bases left in between. The length of the CDR3 is 13 residues.

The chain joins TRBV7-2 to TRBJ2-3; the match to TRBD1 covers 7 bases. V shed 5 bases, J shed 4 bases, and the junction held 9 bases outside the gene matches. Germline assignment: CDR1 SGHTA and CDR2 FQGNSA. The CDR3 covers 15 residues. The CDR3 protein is CASSPRDSVPDTQYF. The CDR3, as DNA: TGTGCCAGCAGCCCTCGGGACAGCGTTCCAGATACGCAGTATTTT.

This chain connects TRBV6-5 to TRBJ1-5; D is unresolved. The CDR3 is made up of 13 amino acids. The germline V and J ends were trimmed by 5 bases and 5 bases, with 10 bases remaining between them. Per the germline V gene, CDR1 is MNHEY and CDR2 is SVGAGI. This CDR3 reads CASSPFPDQPQHF. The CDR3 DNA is TGTGCCAGCAGTCCCTTCCCCGATCAGCCCCAGCATTTT.

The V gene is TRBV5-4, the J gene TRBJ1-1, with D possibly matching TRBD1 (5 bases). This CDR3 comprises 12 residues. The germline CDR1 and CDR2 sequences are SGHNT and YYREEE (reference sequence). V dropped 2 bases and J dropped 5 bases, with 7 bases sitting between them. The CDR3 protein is CASSFGGTEAFF. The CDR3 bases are TGTGCCAGCAGCTTTGGGGGTACTGAAGCTTTCTTT. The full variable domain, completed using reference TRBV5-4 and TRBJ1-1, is ETGVTQSPTHLIKTRGQQVTLRCSSQSGHNTVSWYQQALGQGPQFIFQYYREEENGRGNFPPRFSGLQFPNYSSELNVNALELDDSALYLCASSFGGTEAFFGQGTRLTVV.

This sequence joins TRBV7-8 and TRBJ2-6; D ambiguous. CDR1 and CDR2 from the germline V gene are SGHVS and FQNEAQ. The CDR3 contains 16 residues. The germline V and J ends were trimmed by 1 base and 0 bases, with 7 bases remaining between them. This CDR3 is CASSLVPSSGANVLTF. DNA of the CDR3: TGTGCCAGCAGCTTAGTTCCGTCCTCTGGGGCCAACGTCCTGACTTTC.

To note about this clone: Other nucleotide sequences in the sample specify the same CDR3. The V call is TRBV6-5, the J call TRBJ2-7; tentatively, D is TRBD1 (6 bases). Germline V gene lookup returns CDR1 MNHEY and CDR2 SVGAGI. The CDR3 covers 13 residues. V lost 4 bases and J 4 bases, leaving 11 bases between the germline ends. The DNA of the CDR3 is TGTGCCAGCAGTTTGGACAGCCCGTACGAGCAGTACTTC. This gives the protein CASSLDSPYEQYF.

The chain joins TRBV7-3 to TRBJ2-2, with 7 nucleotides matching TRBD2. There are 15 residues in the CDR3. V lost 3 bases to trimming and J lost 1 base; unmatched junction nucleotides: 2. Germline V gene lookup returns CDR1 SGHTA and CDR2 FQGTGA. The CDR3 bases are TGTGCCAGCAGCTTTGGCGGGAGGAACACCGGGGAGCTGTTTTTT. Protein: CASSFGGRNTGELFF.

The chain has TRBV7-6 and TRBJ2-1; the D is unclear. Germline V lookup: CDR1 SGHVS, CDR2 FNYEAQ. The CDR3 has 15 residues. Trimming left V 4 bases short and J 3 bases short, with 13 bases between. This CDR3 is CASSSSWSGYNEQFF. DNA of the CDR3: TGTGCCAGCAGCTCCTCCTGGTCAGGCTACAATGAGCAGTTCTTC.